Listed below are T cell receptor beta chains from one sample, sequenced in a study of OX40 agonist ivuxolimab in advanced cancers. Assay: immunoSEQ multiplex PCR; the TCRdb copy retains only in-frame clones and omits some. The top ten hold roughly 21% of the sample, which has about 39,000 clones, 92% seen once. This sample comprised CD4+ or CD8+ T cells sorted from blood, obtained in a trial of the OX40 agonist ivuxolimab. Source of these receptors: an adult with an advanced solid tumor such as melanoma, head and neck, liver or kidney cancer. Each CDR3 is given with its conserved first and last residue. D genes are given only for firm matches. Size values are once, few and many counts, or a class for expanded clones, and some rows have none.

clone size: .
V gene: TRBV6-4
D gene: TRBD2
J gene: TRBJ2-1
CDR3 DNA: TGTGCCAGCGGGACTAGCGCCAACAATGAGCAGTTCTTC
CDR3 protein: CASGTSANNEQFF

clone size: .
V gene: TRBV4-2
D gene: .
J gene: TRBJ2-7
CDR3 DNA: TGTGCCAGCAGCCAGGGGTCTAGCGCCCTAACCTACGAGCAGTACTTC
CDR3 protein: CASSQGSSALTYEQYF

clone size: .
V gene: TRBV28
D gene: .
J gene: TRBJ2-7
CDR3 DNA: TGTGCCAGCAGTTTTTGGGGGATCACCTACGAGCAGTACTTC
CDR3 protein: CASSFWGITYEQYF

clone size: .
V gene: TRBV5-1
D gene: .
J gene: TRBJ2-7
CDR3 DNA: TGCGCCAGCAGCTTGGGTCAGGGCAGCTACGAGCAGTACTTC
CDR3 protein: CASSLGQGSYEQYF

clone size: .
V gene: TRBV13
D gene: .
J gene: TRBJ1-4
CDR3 DNA: TGTGCCAGCACGACACATAATGAAAAACTGTTTTTT
CDR3 protein: CASTTHNEKLFF

clone size: .
V gene: TRBV19
D gene: .
J gene: TRBJ2-3
CDR3 DNA: TGTGCCAGTAGTATGCCTACAGGGACACCCACAGATACGCAGTATTTT
CDR3 protein: CASSMPTGTPTDTQYF

clone size: .
V gene: TRBV4-1
D gene: TRBD1
J gene: TRBJ1-4
CDR3 DNA: TGCGCCAGCAGCCAATCAAACAGGGGAGCTAGTGAAAAACTGTTTTTT
CDR3 protein: CASSQSNRGASEKLFF

clone size: .
V gene: TRBV10-2
D gene: .
J gene: TRBJ1-4
CDR3 DNA: TGCGCCAGCAGTGATGCCACGGGACTTAATAATGAAAAACTGTTTTTT
CDR3 protein: CASSDATGLNNEKLFF

clone size: once
V gene: TRBV27
D gene: .
J gene: TRBJ2-3
CDR3 DNA: TGTGCCAGCAGTTTGGTATCACCTAGCACAGATACGCAGTATTTT
CDR3 protein: CASSLVSPSTDTQYF

clone size: few
V gene: TRBV4-2
D gene: .
J gene: TRBJ1-1
CDR3 DNA: TGTGCCAGCAGCCAGGGGGAGAACACTGAAGCTTTCTTT
CDR3 protein: CASSQGENTEAFF

clone size: .
V gene: TRBV11-2
D gene: TRBD1
J gene: TRBJ2-5
CDR3 DNA: TGTGCCAGCAGCCCGGGCGGGACAGGAGATCAAGAGACCCAGTACTTC
CDR3 protein: CASSPGGTGDQETQYF

clone size: .
V gene: TRBV15
D gene: .
J gene: TRBJ2-1
CDR3 DNA: TGTGCCACCAGCAGAGTCGGAATGGGGACTGGGGGGTACAATGAGCAGTTCTTC
CDR3 protein: CATSRVGMGTGGYNEQFF

clone size: .
V gene: TRBV7-9
D gene: .
J gene: TRBJ2-1
CDR3 DNA: TGTGCCAGCAGCTTAGCTCTCAATGAGCAGTTCTTC
CDR3 protein: CASSLALNEQFF

clone size: .
V gene: TRBV27
D gene: TRBD2
J gene: TRBJ2-7
CDR3 DNA: TGTGCCAGCAGTCCACCACGGACTAGCGGGAGGAGCTCCTACGAGCAGTACTTC
CDR3 protein: CASSPPRTSGRSSYEQYF

clone size: .
V gene: TRBV2
D gene: .
J gene: TRBJ2-1
CDR3 DNA: TGTGCCAGCAGTGAGTGGCGGGACCTTTACAATGAGCAGTTCTTC
CDR3 protein: CASSEWRDLYNEQFF

clone size: .
V gene: TRBV13
D gene: .
J gene: TRBJ2-7
CDR3 DNA: TGTGCCAGCAGCTCTCAGGCCGGGAGCTTGGTGAGCGAGCAGTACTTC
CDR3 protein: CASSSQAGSLVSEQYF

clone size: .
V gene: TRBV6-5
D gene: .
J gene: TRBJ2-1
CDR3 DNA: TGTGCCAGCAGTGATAACAATGAGCAGTTCTTC
CDR3 protein: CASSDNNEQFF

clone size: .
V gene: TRBV10-3
D gene: TRBD2
J gene: TRBJ2-5
CDR3 DNA: TGTGCCATCAGGGCGGGACTAGCGGGAGCCGAAGCAGAGACCCAGTACTTC
CDR3 protein: CAIRAGLAGAEAETQYF

clone size: .
V gene: TRBV28
D gene: .
J gene: TRBJ2-4
CDR3 DNA: TGTGCCAGCAGTTCGTCGCGGTTTGCCAAAAACATTCAGTACTTC
CDR3 protein: CASSSSRFAKNIQYF

clone size: .
V gene: TRBV7-7
D gene: .
J gene: TRBJ2-6
CDR3 DNA: TGTGCCAGCAGCCATACTGATATGCCACAAAGTCGGGCCAACGTCCTGACTTTC
CDR3 protein: CASSHTDMPQSRANVLTF

clone size: few
V gene: TRBV9
D gene: TRBD2
J gene: TRBJ2-1
CDR3 DNA: TGTGCCAGCAGCACGAGCGGGGTGTCCTACAATGAGCAGTTCTTC
CDR3 protein: CASSTSGVSYNEQFF

clone size: once
V gene: TRBV28
D gene: TRBD2
J gene: TRBJ2-5
CDR3 DNA: TGTGCCTCCAATGCGGGACTAGCGGGAGAGACCCAGTACTTC
CDR3 protein: CASNAGLAGETQYF

clone size: .
V gene: TRBV20-1
D gene: .
J gene: TRBJ2-7
CDR3 DNA: TGCAGTGGGGGCTACGAGCAGTACTTC
CDR3 protein: CSGGYEQYF

clone size: few
V gene: TRBV6-1
D gene: .
J gene: TRBJ2-5
CDR3 DNA: TGTGCCAGCACTGTCCCTAATCAAGAGACCCAGTACTTC
CDR3 protein: CASTVPNQETQYF

clone size: once
V gene: TRBV28
D gene: .
J gene: TRBJ2-5
CDR3 DNA: TGTGCCAGCAGCCCGGAACTACGGGAGACCCAGTACTTC
CDR3 protein: CASSPELRETQYF

clone size: .
V gene: TRBV2
D gene: TRBD2
J gene: TRBJ2-1
CDR3 DNA: TGTGCCAGCAGTGATACTAGCGGGAGAGTGAGGGAGCAGTTCTTC
CDR3 protein: CASSDTSGRVREQFF

clone size: .
V gene: TRBV19
D gene: TRBD2
J gene: TRBJ2-1
CDR3 DNA: TGTGCCAGTAGTATAGAGTCTCTAGCGGGAGGCGATGAGCAGTTCTTC
CDR3 protein: CASSIESLAGGDEQFF

clone size: .
V gene: TRBV30
D gene: TRBD1
J gene: TRBJ2-7
CDR3 DNA: TGTGCCTGGAGTGTACAGGGGGTTATCTACGAGCAGTACTTC
CDR3 protein: CAWSVQGVIYEQYF

clone size: .
V gene: TRBV6-5
D gene: .
J gene: TRBJ1-4
CDR3 DNA: TGTGCCAGCAGGCGGGACGGCCGTAATGAAAAACTGTTTTTT
CDR3 protein: CASRRDGRNEKLFF

clone size: .
V gene: TRBV9
D gene: TRBD2
J gene: TRBJ2-1
CDR3 DNA: TGTGCCAGCAGCGCTTATCTAGCGGAGTCCTACAATGAGCAGTTCTTC
CDR3 protein: CASSAYLAESYNEQFF

clone size: .
V gene: TRBV11-2
D gene: .
J gene: TRBJ2-3
CDR3 DNA: TGTGCCAGCAGCCAAGGACAGACCCCCACAGATACGCAGTATTTT
CDR3 protein: CASSQGQTPTDTQYF

clone size: .
V gene: TRBV6-5
D gene: .
J gene: TRBJ2-7
CDR3 DNA: TGTGCCAGCAGCCCGACTAGGACCTACGAGCAGTACTTC
CDR3 protein: CASSPTRTYEQYF

clone size: .
V gene: TRBV18
D gene: TRBD1
J gene: TRBJ2-1
CDR3 DNA: TGTGCCAGCTCACCAGCTTTTCGAGACAGGGGGATCAATGAGCAGTTCTTC
CDR3 protein: CASSPAFRDRGINEQFF

clone size: once
V gene: TRBV11-2
D gene: .
J gene: TRBJ2-4
CDR3 DNA: TGTGCCAGTGAGACTGCCGTAGCCAAAAACATTCAGTACTTC
CDR3 protein: CASETAVAKNIQYF

clone size: .
V gene: TRBV5-8
D gene: TRBD2
J gene: TRBJ2-1
CDR3 DNA: TGTGCCAGCAGCTTGGGGGGAGGGGTAACCTACAATGAGCAGTTCTTC
CDR3 protein: CASSLGGGVTYNEQFF

clone size: once
V gene: TRBV9
D gene: TRBD1
J gene: TRBJ1-4
CDR3 DNA: TGTGCCAGCAGCTTTACCGGGACAGGGGGGGAAAAACTGTTTTTT
CDR3 protein: CASSFTGTGGEKLFF

clone size: .
V gene: TRBV14
D gene: .
J gene: TRBJ2-4
CDR3 DNA: TGTGCCAGCAGCCAAGAACGGTTAGAGGGGATAGGAAACATTCAGTACTTC
CDR3 protein: CASSQERLEGIGNIQYF

clone size: few
V gene: TRBV6-4
D gene: .
J gene: TRBJ1-1
CDR3 DNA: TGTGCCAGCAGTCCACGAGCTGTGCAACCTCCTGAAGCTTTCTTT
CDR3 protein: CASSPRAVQPPEAFF

clone size: .
V gene: TRBV11-3
D gene: TRBD1
J gene: TRBJ2-7
CDR3 DNA: TGTGCCAGCAGCTCCCGGGACAGCTTCTACGAGCAGTACTTC
CDR3 protein: CASSSRDSFYEQYF

clone size: .
V gene: TRBV7-3
D gene: .
J gene: TRBJ2-4
CDR3 DNA: TGTGCCAGCAGCTTAAGTCCGATTCAGTACTTC
CDR3 protein: CASSLSPIQYF

clone size: .
V gene: TRBV27
D gene: .
J gene: TRBJ2-7
CDR3 DNA: TGTGCCAGCAGTTCGTTTCCGGGGGCCGACGAGCAGTACTTC
CDR3 protein: CASSSFPGADEQYF

clone size: .
V gene: TRBV6-5
D gene: .
J gene: TRBJ1-5
CDR3 DNA: TGTGCCAGCAGTTACCACCCTTCAGGTCAGCCCCAGCATTTT
CDR3 protein: CASSYHPSGQPQHF

clone size: once
V gene: TRBV5-1
D gene: .
J gene: TRBJ2-5
CDR3 DNA: TGCGCCAGCAGCCCCCAAGGGTCCCAAGAGACCCAGTACTTC
CDR3 protein: CASSPQGSQETQYF

clone size: .
V gene: TRBV18
D gene: .
J gene: TRBJ2-7
CDR3 DNA: TGTGCCAGCTCACCACCGGCGGGGTTAACCTACGAGCAGTACTTC
CDR3 protein: CASSPPAGLTYEQYF

clone size: .
V gene: TRBV19
D gene: .
J gene: TRBJ2-1
CDR3 DNA: TGTGCCAGTAGTATACTACTAGCCAATGAGCAGTTCTTC
CDR3 protein: CASSILLANEQFF

clone size: .
V gene: TRBV9
D gene: TRBD2
J gene: TRBJ2-7
CDR3 DNA: TGTGCCAGCAGTGGGACTAGCTCCTACGAGCAGTACTTC
CDR3 protein: CASSGTSSYEQYF

clone size: once
V gene: TRBV7-9
D gene: .
J gene: TRBJ2-2
CDR3 DNA: TGTGCCAGCAGCTCCGGGACGCCTCCGAGGGAGCTGTTTTTT
CDR3 protein: CASSSGTPPRELFF

clone size: .
V gene: TRBV11-2
D gene: .
J gene: TRBJ2-2
CDR3 DNA: TGTGCCAGCAGCTTAGATCTTTCGGGAACGAACACCGGGGAGCTGTTTTTT
CDR3 protein: CASSLDLSGTNTGELFF

clone size: .
V gene: TRBV6-5
D gene: .
J gene: TRBJ1-1
CDR3 DNA: TGTGCCAGCAGTTACGGGACGAGGACTGAAGCTTTCTTT
CDR3 protein: CASSYGTRTEAFF

clone size: .
V gene: TRBV7-3
D gene: TRBD1
J gene: TRBJ1-6
CDR3 DNA: TGTGCCAGCAGCTCCAGGGGGGACAATTCACCCCTCCACTTT
CDR3 protein: CASSSRGDNSPLHF

clone size: .
V gene: TRBV7-2
D gene: .
J gene: TRBJ1-1
CDR3 DNA: TGTGCCAGCAGCTTAGTAGACAACGAAGCTTTCTTT
CDR3 protein: CASSLVDNEAFF

clone size: .
V gene: TRBV5-6
D gene: TRBD2
J gene: TRBJ2-7
CDR3 DNA: TGTGCCAGCAGCCTCGGACAGCCGGGGGGGGAGCAGTACTTC
CDR3 protein: CASSLGQPGGEQYF

clone size: .
V gene: TRBV9
D gene: .
J gene: TRBJ1-5
CDR3 DNA: TGTGCCAGCAGCGTAGGGCTGGGTCAGCCCCAGCATTTT
CDR3 protein: CASSVGLGQPQHF

clone size: .
V gene: TRBV28
D gene: .
J gene: TRBJ2-3
CDR3 DNA: TGTGCCAGCAGTTCAGGACTTGGGCCAGATACGCAGTATTTT
CDR3 protein: CASSSGLGPDTQYF